What follows are 13 T cell receptor beta chains derived from one specimen sequenced in a study of metastatic and nonmetastatic thyroid tumors. TCRdb re-processed the PCR reads through MiXCR. The data show about 45,000 clones, less than 4.5% seen once. The entire patient cohort was treatment-naive prior to thyroid surgery. Sequenced material: blood. These receptor sequences come from a female donor with papillary thyroid cancer or a benign thyroid nodule (not recorded which). Some clones in this sample may be carry-over from other donors' samples.

This clone was detected ten times or more. V is TRBV20-1 and J is TRBJ2-1; D is ambiguous. The ends were cut back, 5 bases at V and 5 bases at J, with 10 bases in the middle. The CDR3 is made up of 12 amino acids. The V gene's germline CDR1 is DFQATT and CDR2 SNEGSKA (reference sequence). Written as DNA, the CDR3 is TGCAGTGCTGGCCGCCTGGACAATGAGCAGTTCTTC. Protein: CSAGRLDNEQFF.

This clone has ten or more counts. The V gene is TRBV15, the J gene TRBJ2-4, with 7 bases fitting TRBD2. The V gene's germline CDR1 is LNHNV and CDR2 YYDKDF (reference sequence). The CDR3 runs to 17 residues. Trimming took 0 bases from V and 3 from J; bases not matched to a gene: 8. The CDR3 DNA follows: TGTGCCACCAGCAGAGATGTGCAGGGAGGGAACAAAAACATTCAGTACTTC. Residues: CATSRDVQGGNKNIQYF.

In regard to this clone: An end of the junction does not agree with germline; a read error may underlie this. This chain joins TRBV6-2 or TRBV6-3 and TRBJ2-6, with D perhaps TRBD1 (8 bases). This CDR3 region has 19 residues. The germline gives CDR1 MNHEY, CDR2 SVGEGT. CDR3 sequence reads: CASSYLRTGKGGGDNVLTF. The CDR3 coding sequence is TGTGCCAGCAGTTATCTCAGGACAGGGAAGGGGGGAGGGGACAACGTCCTGACTTTC.

There are many counts of this clone. The rearrangement joins TRBV12-3 or TRBV12-4 to TRBJ1-5; D is undetermined. The ends were cut back, 5 bases at V and 6 bases at J, with 8 bases in the middle. The CDR3 runs to 12 residues. CDR3 region: CASSPLGQPQHF. In DNA, the CDR3 is TGTGCCAGCAGTCCCTTAGGTCAGCCCCAGCATTTT.

The V call is TRBV28, the J call TRBJ2-3; D gene ambiguous. The CDR3 sequence is 15 residues long. The germline CDR1 and CDR2 sequences are MDHEN and SYDVKM. Trimming stripped 5 bases from V and 2 bases from J, with 14 bases between. CDR3 DNA: TGTGCCAGCAGTCCCCTCCAGTTTTTCACAGATACGCAGTATTTT. This sequence encodes CASSPLQFFTDTQYF.

In its sample, this clone ranks as medium-sized. The V call is TRBV5-5, the J call TRBJ1-5; maybe TRBD1 (6 bases). Trimming pared 4 bases from V and 2 bases from J, leaving 13 bases between. The CDR3 spans 15 residues. CDR1 SGHKS and CDR2 YYEKEE come from the germline V gene (reference sequence). In nucleotides, the CDR3 is TGTGCCAGCAGCCAAGACAGGCTGGGCAATCAGCCCCAGCATTTT. Translation gives CASSQDRLGNQPQHF.

Many counts were recorded for this clone. In DNA, the CDR3 is TGTGCCAGCAGTTACTCGGTCAGCGCCATGTCCAGGACCCAGTACTTC. Translating gives CASSYSVSAMSRTQYF. The V call is TRBV6-6, the J call TRBJ2-5; D is ambiguous. This CDR3 comprises 16 residues. Trimming took 0 bases from V and 7 from J, leaving 18 bases between them. Germline V gene sequence: CDR1 MNHNY, CDR2 SVGAGI (reference sequence).

This clone was observed a handful of times. The V gene is TRBV5-4, the J gene TRBJ2-6; D may correspond to TRBD1 or TRBD2 (5 bases each). V lost 3 bases and J lost 0, with 16 bases in between. Germline CDR1 SGHNT, CDR2 YYREEE (reference sequence). The CDR3 has 18 amino acids. CDR3 residues: CASSSPRGDPSGANVLTF. The CDR3 region has the DNA TGTGCCAGCAGCTCTCCAAGGGGAGACCCCTCTGGGGCCAACGTCCTGACTTTC.

In this sample, this clone turned up many times. The V call is TRBV20-1, the J call TRBJ2-3, with D tentatively TRBD2 (6 bases). Germline loops: CDR1 DFQATT, CDR2 SNEGSKA (reference sequence). The germline V and J ends were trimmed by 1 base and 2 bases, with 10 bases remaining between them. The CDR3 contains 14 residues. The CDR3 DNA follows: TGCAGTGCTAGAGTACGGGAGACCACAGATACGCAGTATTTT. Its translation is CSARVRETTDTQYF.

This clone was observed many times. V is TRBV3-1 and J is TRBJ1-1, with D possibly being TRBD1 (6 bases). V dropped 3 bases and J dropped 12 bases, with 17 bases sitting between them. CDR3 length equals 13 residues. Germline V gene lookup returns CDR1 LGHDT and CDR2 YNNKEL (reference sequence). CDR3 protein: CASSQAGTPATFF. CDR3 nucleotide sequence: TGTGCCAGCAGCCAGGCGGGGACACCCGCTACTTTCTTT.

As DNA, the CDR3 is TGCAGTGCCAGCAGCTTTATATCCTACGAGCAGTACTTC. Its protein is CSASSFISYEQYF. The chain recombines TRBV20-1 with TRBJ2-7; D unresolved. The CDR3 covers 13 residues. V was trimmed by 6 bases and J by 1 base, leaving 13 bases between them. Per germline, CDR1 DFQATT and CDR2 SNEGSKA (reference sequence).

This clone has ten or more counts. As DNA, the CDR3 is TGTGCCAGCAGCGCGGGGCAGTTCGAGCAGTACTTC. As protein: CASSAGQFEQYF. The chain recombines TRBV14 with TRBJ2-7; TRBD2 might be the D (6 bases). The CDR3 totals 12 residues. Germline-derived CDR1 and CDR2 are SGHDN and FVKESK. The V gene lost 5 bases and the J gene lost 6 bases, with 11 bases spanning the gap.

This clone was recorded many times. The V gene is TRBV7-9, the J gene TRBJ2-1; 11 bases agree with TRBD2. This CDR3 is 16 amino acids long. V dropped 0 bases and J dropped 3; count of bases not matched to a gene: 1. The V gene's germline CDR1 is SEHNR and CDR2 FQNEAQ (reference sequence). CDR3 in amino acids: CASSLASGRVYNEQFF. CDR3 sequence (DNA): TGTGCCAGCAGCTTAGCTAGCGGGAGGGTCTACAATGAGCAGTTCTTC.